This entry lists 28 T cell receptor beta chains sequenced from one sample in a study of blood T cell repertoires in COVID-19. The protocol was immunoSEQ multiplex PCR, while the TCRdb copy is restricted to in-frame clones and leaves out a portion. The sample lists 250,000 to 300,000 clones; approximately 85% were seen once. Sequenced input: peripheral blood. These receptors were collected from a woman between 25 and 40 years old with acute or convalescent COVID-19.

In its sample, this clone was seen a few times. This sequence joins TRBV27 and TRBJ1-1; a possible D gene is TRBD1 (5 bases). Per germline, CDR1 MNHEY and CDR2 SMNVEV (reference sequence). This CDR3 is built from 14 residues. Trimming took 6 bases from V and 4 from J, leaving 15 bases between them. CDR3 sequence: CASSRQSLVTEAFF. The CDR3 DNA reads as TGTGCCAGCAGCCGACAGTCTTTGGTCACTGAAGCTTTCTTT.

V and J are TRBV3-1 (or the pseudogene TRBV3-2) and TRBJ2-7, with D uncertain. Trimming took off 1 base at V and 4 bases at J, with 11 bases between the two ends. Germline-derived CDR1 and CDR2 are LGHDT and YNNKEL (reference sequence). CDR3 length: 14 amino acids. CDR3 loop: CASSQVAGSYEQYF. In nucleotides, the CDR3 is TGTGCCAGCAGCCAAGTGGCAGGATCTTACGAGCAGTACTTC.

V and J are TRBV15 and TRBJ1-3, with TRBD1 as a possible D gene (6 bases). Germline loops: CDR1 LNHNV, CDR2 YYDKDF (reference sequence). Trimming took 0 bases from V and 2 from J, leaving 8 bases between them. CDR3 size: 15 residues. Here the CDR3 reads CATSRDPGAGNTIYF. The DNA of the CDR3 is TGTGCCACCAGCAGAGACCCAGGGGCTGGAAACACCATATATTTT. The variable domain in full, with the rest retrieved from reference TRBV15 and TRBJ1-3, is DAMVIQNPRYQVTQFGKPVTLSCSQTLNHNVMYWYQQKSSQAPKLLFHYYDKDFNNEADTPDNFQSRRPNTSFCFLDIRSPGLGDTAMYLCATSRDPGAGNTIYFGEGSWLTVV.

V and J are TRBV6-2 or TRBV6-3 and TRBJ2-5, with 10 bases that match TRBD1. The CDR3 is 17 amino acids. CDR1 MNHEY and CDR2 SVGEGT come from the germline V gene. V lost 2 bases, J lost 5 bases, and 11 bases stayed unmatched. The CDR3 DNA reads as TGTGCCAGCAGTTACACGATACTGACAGGGGGCAAGGAGACCCAGTACTTC. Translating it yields CASSYTILTGGKETQYF.

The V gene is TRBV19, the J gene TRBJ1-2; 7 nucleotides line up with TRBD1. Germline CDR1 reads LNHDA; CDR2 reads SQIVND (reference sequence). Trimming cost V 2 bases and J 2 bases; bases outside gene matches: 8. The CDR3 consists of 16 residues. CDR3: CASSILDRTKNYGYTF. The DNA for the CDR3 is TGTGCCAGTAGTATATTGGACAGGACCAAGAACTATGGCTACACCTTC.

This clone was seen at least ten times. The CDR3 protein is CASSHVGGGSEQYF. Here the CDR3 DNA reads TGTGCCAGCAGCCACGTAGGGGGGGGCTCCGAGCAGTACTTC. This chain joins TRBV14 and TRBJ2-7, with a weak D call TRBD2 (7 bases). Trimming shortened V by 3 bases and J by 6 bases, and 15 bases separated the two germline ends. The germline CDR1 and CDR2 sequences are SGHDN and FVKESK. This CDR3 is 14 amino acids long.

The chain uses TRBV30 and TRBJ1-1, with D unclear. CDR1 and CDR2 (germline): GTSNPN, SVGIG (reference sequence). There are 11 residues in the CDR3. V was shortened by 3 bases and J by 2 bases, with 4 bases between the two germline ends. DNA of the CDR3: TGTGCCTGGAGGGGCAACACTGAAGCTTTCTTT. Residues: CAWRGNTEAFF.

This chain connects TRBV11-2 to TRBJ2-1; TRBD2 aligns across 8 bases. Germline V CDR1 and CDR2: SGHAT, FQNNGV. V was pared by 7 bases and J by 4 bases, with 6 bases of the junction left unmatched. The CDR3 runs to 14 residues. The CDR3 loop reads CASTYLAGYNEQFF. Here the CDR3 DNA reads TGTGCCAGCACCTACCTAGCGGGTTACAATGAGCAGTTCTTC.

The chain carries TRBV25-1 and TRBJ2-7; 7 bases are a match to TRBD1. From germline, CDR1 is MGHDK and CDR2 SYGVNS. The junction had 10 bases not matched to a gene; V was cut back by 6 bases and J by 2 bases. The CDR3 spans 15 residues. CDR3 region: CASSVGQSTTYEQYF. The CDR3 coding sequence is TGTGCCAGCAGCGTGGGACAGTCGACCACCTACGAGCAGTACTTC.

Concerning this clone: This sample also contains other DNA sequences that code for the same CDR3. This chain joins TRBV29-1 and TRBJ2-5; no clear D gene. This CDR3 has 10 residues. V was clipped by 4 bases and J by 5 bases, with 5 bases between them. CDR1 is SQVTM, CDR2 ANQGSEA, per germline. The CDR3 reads CSVAGETQYF. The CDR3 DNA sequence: TGCAGCGTTGCGGGTGAGACCCAGTACTTC.

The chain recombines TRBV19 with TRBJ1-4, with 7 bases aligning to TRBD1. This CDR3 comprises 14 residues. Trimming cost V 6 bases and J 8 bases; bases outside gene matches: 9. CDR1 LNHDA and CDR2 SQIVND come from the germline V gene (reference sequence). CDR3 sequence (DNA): TGTGCCAGTAGACCGGGACAGCGGGAGGAAAAACTGTTTTTT. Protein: CASRPGQREEKLFF.

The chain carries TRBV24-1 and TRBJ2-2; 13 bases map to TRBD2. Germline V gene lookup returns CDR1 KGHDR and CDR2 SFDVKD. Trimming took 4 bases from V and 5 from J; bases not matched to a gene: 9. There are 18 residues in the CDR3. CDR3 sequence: CATSEPGLAGRETGELFF. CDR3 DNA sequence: TGTGCCACCAGTGAACCGGGACTAGCGGGAAGGGAAACCGGGGAGCTGTTTTTT.

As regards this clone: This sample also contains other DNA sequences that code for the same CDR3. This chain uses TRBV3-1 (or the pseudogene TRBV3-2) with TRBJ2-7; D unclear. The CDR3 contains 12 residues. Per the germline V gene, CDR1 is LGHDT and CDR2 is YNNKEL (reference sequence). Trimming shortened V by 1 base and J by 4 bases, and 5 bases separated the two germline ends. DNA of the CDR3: TGTGCCAGCAGCCAAGGAGGTTACGAGCAGTACTTC. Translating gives CASSQGGYEQYF.

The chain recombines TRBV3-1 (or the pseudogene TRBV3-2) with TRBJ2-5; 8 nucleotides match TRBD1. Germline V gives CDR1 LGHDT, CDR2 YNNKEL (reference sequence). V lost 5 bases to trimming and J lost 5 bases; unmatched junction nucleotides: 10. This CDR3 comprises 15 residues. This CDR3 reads CASSDITYRGETQYF. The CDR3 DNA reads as TGTGCCAGCAGCGACATAACTTACAGGGGGGAGACCCAGTACTTC.

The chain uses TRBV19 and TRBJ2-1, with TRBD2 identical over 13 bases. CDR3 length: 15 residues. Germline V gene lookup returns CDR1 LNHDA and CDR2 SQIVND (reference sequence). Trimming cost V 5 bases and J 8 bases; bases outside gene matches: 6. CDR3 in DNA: TGTGCCAGTAGTCCCGGACTAGCGGGAGTCCATGAGCAGTTCTTC. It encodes CASSPGLAGVHEQFF. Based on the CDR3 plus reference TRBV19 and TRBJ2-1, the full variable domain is DGGITQSPKYLFRKEGQNVTLSCEQNLNHDAMYWYRQDPGQGLRLIYYSQIVNDFQKGDIAEGYSVSREKKESFPLTVTSAQKNPTAFYLCASSPGLAGVHEQFFGPGTRLTVL.

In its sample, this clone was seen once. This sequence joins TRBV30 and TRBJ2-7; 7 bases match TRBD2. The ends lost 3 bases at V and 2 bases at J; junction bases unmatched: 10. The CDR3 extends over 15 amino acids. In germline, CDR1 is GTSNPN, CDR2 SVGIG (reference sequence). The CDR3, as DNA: TGTGCCTGGAGATCGTGGGAGGGAGGAGCCTACGAGCAGTACTTC. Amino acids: CAWRSWEGGAYEQYF.

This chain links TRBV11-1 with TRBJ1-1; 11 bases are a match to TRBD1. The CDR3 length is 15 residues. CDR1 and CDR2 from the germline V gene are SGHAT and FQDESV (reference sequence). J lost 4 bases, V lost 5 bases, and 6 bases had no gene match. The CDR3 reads CASSQRTGGRTEAFF. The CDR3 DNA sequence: TGTGCCAGCAGCCAGCGGACAGGGGGCCGCACTGAAGCTTTCTTT.

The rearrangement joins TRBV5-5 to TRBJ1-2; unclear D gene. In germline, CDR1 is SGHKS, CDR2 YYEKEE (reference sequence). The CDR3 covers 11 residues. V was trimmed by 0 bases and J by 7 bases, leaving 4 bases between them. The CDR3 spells CASSLGLGYTF. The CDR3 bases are TGTGCCAGCAGCTTGGGGCTTGGCTACACCTTC.

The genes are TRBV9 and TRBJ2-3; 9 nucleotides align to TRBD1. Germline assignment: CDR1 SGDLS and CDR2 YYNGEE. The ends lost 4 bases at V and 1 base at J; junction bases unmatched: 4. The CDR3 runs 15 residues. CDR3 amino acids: CASSPGTGRTDTQYF. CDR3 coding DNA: TGTGCCAGCAGCCCCGGGACAGGGCGCACAGATACGCAGTATTTT.

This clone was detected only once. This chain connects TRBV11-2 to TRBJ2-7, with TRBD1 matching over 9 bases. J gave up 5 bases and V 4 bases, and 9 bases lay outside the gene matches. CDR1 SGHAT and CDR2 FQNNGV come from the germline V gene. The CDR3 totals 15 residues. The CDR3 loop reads CASSSPGTGIHEQYF. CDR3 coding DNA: TGTGCCAGCAGCTCACCCGGGACAGGGATCCACGAGCAGTACTTC.

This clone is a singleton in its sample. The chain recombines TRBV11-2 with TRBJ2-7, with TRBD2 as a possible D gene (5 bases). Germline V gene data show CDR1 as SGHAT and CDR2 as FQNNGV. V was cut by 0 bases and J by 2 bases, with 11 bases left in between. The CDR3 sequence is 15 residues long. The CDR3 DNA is TGTGCCAGCAGCTTAGATGGTCGACTAACCTACGAGCAGTACTTC. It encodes CASSLDGRLTYEQYF.

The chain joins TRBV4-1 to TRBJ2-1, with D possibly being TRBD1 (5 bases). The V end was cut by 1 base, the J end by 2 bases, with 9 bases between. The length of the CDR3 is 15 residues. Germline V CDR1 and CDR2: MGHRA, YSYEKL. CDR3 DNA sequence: TGCGCCAGCAGCCAAGGGCCAGGGACCTACAATGAGCAGTTCTTC. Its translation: CASSQGPGTYNEQFF.

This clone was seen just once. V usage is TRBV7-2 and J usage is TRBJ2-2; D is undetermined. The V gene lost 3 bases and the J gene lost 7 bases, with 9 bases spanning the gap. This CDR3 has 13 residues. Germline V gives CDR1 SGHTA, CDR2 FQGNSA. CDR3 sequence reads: CASSFPTSGELFF. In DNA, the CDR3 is TGTGCCAGCAGCTTCCCGACAAGCGGGGAGCTGTTTTTT.

The CDR3 spells CAWSGQGAGELFF. The DNA of the CDR3 is TGTGCCTGGAGTGGACAGGGGGCTGGGGAGCTGTTTTTT. The gene calls are TRBV30 and TRBJ2-2, with 10 bases that match TRBD1. The V gene's germline CDR1 is GTSNPN and CDR2 SVGIG (reference sequence). The CDR3 is 13 amino acids. J gave up 8 bases and V 1 base, and 1 base lay outside the gene matches.

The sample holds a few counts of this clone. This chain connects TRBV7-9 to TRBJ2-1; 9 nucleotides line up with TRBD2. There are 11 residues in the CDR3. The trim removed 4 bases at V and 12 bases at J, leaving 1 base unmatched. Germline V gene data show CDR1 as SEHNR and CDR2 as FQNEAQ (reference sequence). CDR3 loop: CASSWGLAQFF. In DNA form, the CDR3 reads TGTGCCAGCAGCTGGGGACTAGCGCAGTTCTTC. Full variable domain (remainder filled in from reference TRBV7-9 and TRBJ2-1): DTGVSQNPRHKITKRGQNVTFRCDPISEHNRLYWYRQTLGQGPEFLTYFQNEAQLEKSRLLSDRFSAERPKGSFSTLEIQRTEQGDSAMYLCASSWGLAQFFGPGTRLTVL.

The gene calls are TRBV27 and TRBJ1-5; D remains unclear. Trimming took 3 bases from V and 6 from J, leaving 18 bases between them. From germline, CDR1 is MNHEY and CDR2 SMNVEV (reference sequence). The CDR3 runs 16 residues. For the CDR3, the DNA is TGTGCCAGCAGTTTTAATTTCGCCAACCGAGGTCAGCCCCAGCATTTT. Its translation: CASSFNFANRGQPQHF.

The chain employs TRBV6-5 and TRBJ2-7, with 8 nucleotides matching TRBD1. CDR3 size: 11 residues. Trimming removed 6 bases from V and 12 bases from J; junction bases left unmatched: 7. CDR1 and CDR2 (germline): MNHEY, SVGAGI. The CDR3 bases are TGTGCCAGCAGCAGGGGGCTTGCTTCGTACTTC. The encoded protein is CASSRGLASYF.

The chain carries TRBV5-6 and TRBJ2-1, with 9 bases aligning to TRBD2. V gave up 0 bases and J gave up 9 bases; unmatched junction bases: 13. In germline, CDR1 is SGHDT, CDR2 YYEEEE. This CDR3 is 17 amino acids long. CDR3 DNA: TGTGCCAGCAGCTTGGTCCCCCTTGCTAGCGGGATTTCTGAGCAGTTCTTC. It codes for CASSLVPLASGISEQFF.